Each of the 10 T cell receptor beta chains below was sequenced from the same sample in a study of T-cell memory formation after mild COVID-19. In TCRdb, the 5' RACE reads were re-called with MiXCR into one record per CDR3 protein. The table records under 350,000 distinct CDR3 sequences, about a sixth of them present only once. Sample: PBMCs or a T cell subset sorted from them (not recorded which). All receptors derive from a man aged 18 to 29 who had mild COVID-19 (a few samples of this study predate the infection). Cell type and time point are not known.

The chain recombines TRBV5-1 with TRBJ2-3; D unresolved. The V end was cut by 0 bases, the J end by 0 bases, with 8 bases between. The CDR3 sequence is 15 residues long. The germline V gene encodes CDR1 SGHRS and CDR2 YFSETQ. The CDR3 region is CASSLVFTSTDTQYF. The CDR3 DNA reads TGCGCCAGCAGCTTGGTATTTACTAGCACAGATACGCAGTATTTT.

The chain carries TRBV4-1 and TRBJ2-1; D possibly corresponds to TRBD1 (6 bases). The CDR3 has 13 residues. Germline lookup yields CDR1 MGHRA and CDR2 YSYEKL. The V gene lost 5 bases and the J gene lost 8 bases, with 13 bases spanning the gap. CDR3 loop: CASSEEAGDEQFF. DNA of the CDR3: TGCGCCAGCAGCGAGGAAGCAGGGGATGAGCAGTTCTTC.

This clonotype has more than one count but fewer than ten. The J gene is TRBJ2-5, the V gene TRBV11-2, with TRBD2 matching 10 bases. The CDR3 sequence is 14 residues long. V gave up 7 bases and J gave up 4 bases; unmatched junction bases: 6. The germline CDR1 and CDR2 sequences are SGHAT and FQNNGV. The CDR3 DNA is TGTGCCAGCACCCAGCGGGGGGGCCCAGAGACCCAGTACTTC. This encodes CASTQRGGPETQYF.

The chain combines TRBV18 with TRBJ2-7; 8 nucleotides line up with TRBD2. The CDR3 covers 14 residues. V dropped 6 bases and J dropped 3; count of bases not matched to a gene: 7. Germline lookup yields CDR1 KGHSH and CDR2 LQKENI. The CDR3 is CASSRAGGVYEQYV. As DNA, the CDR3 is TGTGCCAGCTCCCGGGCGGGGGGCGTCTACGAGCAGTACGTC.

This clonotype was seen more than once but under ten times. This chain joins TRBV4-3 and TRBJ1-2; 10 positions match TRBD1. The CDR3 covers 14 residues. Germline CDR1 LGHNA, CDR2 YSLEER. Germline trimming cut 4 bases from V and 7 bases from J; bases unmatched to any gene: 6. The CDR3 region has the DNA TGCGCCAGCAGCCTAACCGGGACAGGGGTTGGCTACACCTTC. This gives the protein CASSLTGTGVGYTF.

In this sample, this clonotype turned up many times. This chain connects TRBV5-1 to TRBJ1-2; D uncertain. There are 14 residues in the CDR3. The V gene lost 1 base and the J gene lost 6 bases, with 13 bases spanning the gap. CDR1 is SGHRS, CDR2 YFSETQ, per germline. The CDR3 reads CASSLSGSNNGYTF. The CDR3 region has the DNA TGCGCCAGCAGCTTGTCGGGAAGCAATAATGGCTACACCTTC.

A few counts support this clonotype. The rearrangement uses TRBV5-1 and TRBJ2-6; D not resolved. The CDR3 is made up of 15 amino acids. From germline, CDR1 is SGHRS and CDR2 YFSETQ. The germline V and J ends were trimmed by 4 bases and 2 bases, with 10 bases remaining between them. In DNA, the CDR3 is TGCGCCAGCAGCCGCCGGGCCCCTGGGGCCAACGTCCTGACTTTC. The encoded protein is CASSRRAPGANVLTF.

At least ten counts were recorded for this clonotype. Here the CDR3 reads CASSDWAAKNIQYF. DNA for the CDR3: TGTGCCAGCAGTGACTGGGCAGCCAAAAACATTCAGTACTTC. The gene calls are TRBV2 and TRBJ2-4; no definite D call. The CDR3 spans 14 residues. Germline V gene lookup returns CDR1 SNHLY and CDR2 FYNNEI. V lost 3 bases and J lost 0, with 6 bases in between.

The chain joins TRBV7-9 to TRBJ2-2, with no clear D. This CDR3 spans 14 amino acids. Germline loops: CDR1 SEHNR, CDR2 FQNEAQ (reference sequence). V was trimmed by 8 bases and J by 0 bases, leaving 10 bases between them. CDR3 loop: CASAVLANTGELFF. The CDR3 nucleotides read TGTGCCAGCGCAGTCCTAGCGAACACCGGGGAGCTGTTTTTT. The complete variable domain, with remaining parts taken from reference TRBV7-9 and TRBJ2-2, reads DTGVSQNPRHKITKRGQNVTFRCDPISEHNRLYWYRQTLGQGPEFLTYFQNEAQLEKSRLLSDRFSAERPKGSFSTLEIQRTEQGDSAMYLCASAVLANTGELFFGEGSRLTVL.

CDR3 region: CATSLSDNSPLHF. The DNA for the CDR3 is TGTGCCACCAGTCTCTCAGATAATTCACCCCTCCACTTT. The rearrangement uses TRBV15 and TRBJ1-6; unclear D gene. Germline loops: CDR1 LNHNV, CDR2 YYDKDF (reference sequence). The CDR3 has 13 residues. V was trimmed by 6 bases and J by 5 bases, leaving 8 bases between them.